Below, 11 T cell receptor beta chains from the same sample are listed, as sequenced in a study of identical twins (dated by TCRdb to the mid-2010s). The library was obtained by 5' RACE. The sequencer listed for this sample is Illumina HiSeq 2000. TCRdb reprocessing: public reads trimmed at Q25 with fastp, clones called with MiXCR, in-frame beta chains kept. Rows with a matching CDR3 protein are joined into one entry that keeps the most common DNA and genes. This sample gives 250,000 or so distinct CDR3 sequences in total; about 7.5% of them show up just once. The ten biggest clones cover around 5% of the sample. The sample was also reused in another study, on yellow fever vaccine responses in identical twins.

Sequenced input: CD8+ T cells sorted from blood. The receptors stem from a woman between 18 and 29 years old in good health.

This clonotype has ten or more counts. The CDR3 is CASRPLAGHTGELFF. The CDR3 DNA reads TGTGCCAGCAGACCACTAGCGGGGCACACCGGGGAGCTGTTTTTT. The chain joins TRBV6-4 to TRBJ2-2; the match to TRBD2 covers 10 bases. CDR1 MRHNA and CDR2 SNTAGT come from the germline V gene. The CDR3 is made up of 15 amino acids. V lost 6 bases to trimming and J lost 3 bases; unmatched junction nucleotides: 4.

This clonotype was observed at least ten times. The genes are TRBV7-9 and TRBJ2-1; D is perhaps TRBD2 (5 bases). CDR1 and CDR2 (germline): SEHNR, FQNEAQ (reference sequence). The V gene lost 5 bases and the J gene lost 6 bases, with 11 bases spanning the gap. CDR3 length: 13 residues. The CDR3 sequence: CASSPGLGNEQFF. Written as DNA, the CDR3 is TGTGCCAGCAGCCCAGGACTGGGCAATGAGCAGTTCTTC.

The rearrangement uses TRBV6-2 or TRBV6-3 and TRBJ2-5; D unclear. This CDR3 region has 13 residues. V dropped 6 bases and J dropped 3 bases, with 11 bases sitting between them. CDR1 MNHEY and CDR2 SVGEGT come from the germline V gene. The CDR3 DNA reads TGTGCCAGCAGCGCCAACCTAAAAGAGACCCAGTACTTC. Translating it yields CASSANLKETQYF.

This clonotype was seen a handful of times. The chain is built from TRBV4-2 and TRBJ2-1, with no clear D. The germline V and J ends were trimmed by 1 base and 0 bases, with 10 bases remaining between them. The CDR3 totals 16 residues. Germline V gene sequence: CDR1 LGHNA, CDR2 YNFKEQ. The DNA of the CDR3 is TGTGCCAGCAGCCAAGGACTCGGAAGCTCCTACAATGAGCAGTTCTTC. Translating gives CASSQGLGSSYNEQFF.

The chain joins TRBV5-4 to TRBJ2-3, with 13 nucleotides matching TRBD2. This CDR3 contains 16 residues. V was clipped by 0 bases and J by 4 bases; unmatched bases: 2. The germline CDR1 and CDR2 sequences are SGHNT and YYREEE (reference sequence). The CDR3 nucleotides read TGTGCCAGCAGCTTGGAACTAGCGGGGGGGGCAGATACGCAGTATTTT. This sequence encodes CASSLELAGGADTQYF.

This clonotype has just a few counts. The rearrangement links TRBV12-3 or TRBV12-4 to TRBJ2-7; 8 bases align to TRBD1. The V and J ends lost 5 bases and 3 bases, in that order; junction bases with no gene match: 12. This CDR3 spans 16 amino acids. CDR3 protein: CASSPTAQGAIYEQYF. CDR3 DNA sequence: TGTGCCAGCAGTCCGACGGCCCAGGGGGCAATCTACGAGCAGTACTTC.

The gene calls are TRBV13 and TRBJ1-2, with TRBD1 matching 8 bases. CDR3 size: 13 residues. V lost 4 bases to trimming and J lost 8 bases; unmatched junction nucleotides: 6. The germline CDR1 and CDR2 sequences are PRHDT and FYEKMQ (reference sequence). The CDR3, as DNA: TGTGCCAGCAGCTCGTCAGGGGGCTTCGGCTACACCTTC. Its protein is CASSSSGGFGYTF. The full variable domain, rest sourced from reference TRBV13 and TRBJ1-2, is AAGVIQSPRHLIKEKRETATLKCYPIPRHDTVYWYQQGPGQDPQFLISFYEKMQSDKGSIPDRFSAQQFSDYHSELNMSSLELGDSALYFCASSSSGGFGYTFGSGTRLTVV.

This clonotype was detected only a few times. This chain uses TRBV9 with TRBJ2-1; tentative D call: TRBD2 (6 bases). CDR1 is SGDLS and CDR2 is YYNGEE in the germline V gene. V lost 2 bases and J 2 bases, leaving 14 bases between the germline ends. This CDR3 region has 16 residues. The CDR3 nucleotides are TGTGCCAGCAGCGTTGGTAGCGGAAAAACCTACAATGAGCAGTTCTTC. Residues: CASSVGSGKTYNEQFF.

DNA of the CDR3: TGCAGTGCTGGGGGGAGGGACATTCAGTACTTC. This translates into CSAGGRDIQYF. J is TRBJ2-4 and V is TRBV20-1; 7 bases line up with TRBD2. Trimming removed 5 bases from V and 8 bases from J; junction bases left unmatched: 3. The length of the CDR3 is 11 residues. The V gene's germline CDR1 is DFQATT and CDR2 SNEGSKA (reference sequence).

The J gene is TRBJ1-5, the V gene TRBV28; no clear D gene. This CDR3 has 17 residues. Germline CDR1 is MDHEN and CDR2 is SYDVKM. Trimming took off 3 bases at V and 2 bases at J, with 17 bases between the two ends. CDR3 in amino acids: CASSFGRGYGRNQPQHF. The CDR3 nucleotides read TGTGCCAGCAGTTTTGGTAGAGGTTATGGTCGCAATCAGCCCCAGCATTTT.

This clonotype showed up many times. The CDR3 protein is CSVEGPGGTGELFF. In nucleotides, the CDR3 is TGCAGCGTTGAGGGGCCGGGTGGCACCGGGGAGCTGTTTTTT. The chain carries TRBV29-1 and TRBJ2-2, with D perhaps matching TRBD1 (5 bases). The CDR3 extends over 14 amino acids. V was cut by 3 bases and J by 4 bases, with 12 bases left in between. CDR1 and CDR2 (germline): SQVTM, ANQGSEA.